Listed below are T cell receptor beta chains from one sample, sequenced in a study of blood T cell repertoires in COVID-19. The protocol was immunoSEQ multiplex PCR, while the TCRdb copy is restricted to in-frame clones and leaves out a portion. The sample has approximately 400,000 clones; more than 70% are singletons. The sample taken for sequencing was PBMCs or T cells enriched from blood (not recorded which). These receptors were obtained from a woman between 18 and 29 years old who had recovered from COVID-19. CDR3s include the opening cysteine and the closing phenylalanine or tryptophan. Fields, in order: clone size, V gene, J gene, D gene, CDR3 DNA, CDR3 protein. D genes are given only for firm matches. The listing skips clone size in some rows; elsewhere it reads once, few, many or a size class.

>few|TRBV9|TRBJ2-6|TRBD1
TGTGCCAGCAGCGTAGCGACAGGGGCTGGGGCCAACGTCCTGACTTTC
CASSVATGAGANVLTF
>.|TRBV12-3/TRBV12-4|TRBJ1-2|.
TGTGCCAGCAGAAATACAGTAATCTATGGCTACACCTTC
CASRNTVIYGYTF
>.|TRBV3-1/TRBV3-2|TRBJ1-2|.
TGTGCCAGCAGCCAAGATATCGGCGGGGGCTCGGGCTACACCTTC
CASSQDIGGGSGYTF
>few|TRBV7-9|TRBJ1-2|.
TGTGCCAGCAGCCCCGGGGGGCATGGCTACACCTTC
CASSPGGHGYTF
>once|TRBV30|TRBJ2-7|.
TGTGCCTGGAGCCTTGGGACTTCACTGATCACCTACGAGCAGTACTTC
CAWSLGTSLITYEQYF
>.|TRBV25-1|TRBJ1-4|.
TGTGCCAGCAGGACATCGGTTCGGGGGGCCGGTGAAAAACTGTTTTTT
CASRTSVRGAGEKLFF
>.|TRBV6-1|TRBJ2-7|TRBD2
TGTGCCAGCGGTGAGATAGCGGGGGGGCCATCCGAGCAGTACTTC
CASGEIAGGPSEQYF
>.|TRBV30|TRBJ1-3|.
TGTGCCTGGAGGTGGGGAGACTCTGGAAACACCATATATTTT
CAWRWGDSGNTIYF
>.|TRBV27|TRBJ1-3|.
TGTGCCAGCAGTTTATGGGGCGGGGGCAGGACTGGAAACACCATATATTTT
CASSLWGGGRTGNTIYF
>.|TRBV19|TRBJ2-3|TRBD1
TGTGCCAGTAGTCCAAGGGGGCAGTACACAGATACGCAGTATTTT
CASSPRGQYTDTQYF
>.|TRBV4-3|TRBJ1-6|TRBD1
TGCGCCAGCAGCCAAGATTGGACAGGGAATTCACCCCTCCACTTT
CASSQDWTGNSPLHF
>.|TRBV9|TRBJ1-4|TRBD1
TGTGCCAGCAGCGTTGGGCCAGGGGGTGAAAAACTGTTTTTT
CASSVGPGGEKLFF
>.|TRBV2|TRBJ2-6|.
TGTGCCAGCAGTGAGGACAGCTCCCTATACTCTGGGGCCAACGTCCTGACTTTC
CASSEDSSLYSGANVLTF
>once|TRBV28|TRBJ1-6|.
TGTGCCAGCATCCCCGGCTCCTATAATTCACCCCTCCACTTT
CASIPGSYNSPLHF
>.|TRBV14|TRBJ2-1|.
TGTGCCAGCAACCTACTACCCTACAATGAGCAGTTCTTC
CASNLLPYNEQFF
>.|TRBV30|TRBJ2-7|.
TGTGCCTGGGGCAACTCCTACGAGCAGTACTTC
CAWGNSYEQYF
>.|TRBV25-1|TRBJ1-2|TRBD1
TGTGCCAGCAGACCCGGCGACAGGGGAGCCTATGGCTACACCTTC
CASRPGDRGAYGYTF
>.|TRBV5-1|TRBJ1-4|TRBD1
TGCGCCAGCAGCTCGGGACAGGGGGTAACTAATGAAAAACTGTTTTTT
CASSSGQGVTNEKLFF
>.|TRBV4-3|TRBJ1-2|.
TGCGCCAGCAGCCAAGATTTGCCGGGCTTAGGGGGCTATGGCTACACCTTC
CASSQDLPGLGGYGYTF
>.|TRBV3-1/TRBV3-2|TRBJ1-1|.
TGTGCCAGCAGCCAAGGACGCGGGAACACTGAAGCTTTCTTT
CASSQGRGNTEAFF
>many|TRBV7-6|TRBJ2-1|.
TGTGCCAGCAGCTTAGACAGGGCCGCCTCCTACAATGAGCAGTTCTTC
CASSLDRAASYNEQFF
>.|TRBV6-6|TRBJ2-7|TRBD1
TGTGCCAGCAGTTACTCCCCGACAGGGACCTACGAGCAGTACTTC
CASSYSPTGTYEQYF
>few|TRBV6-5|TRBJ2-2|.
TGTGCCAGCAGTTACTCCTCCCTCGGGGAGCTGTTTTTT
CASSYSSLGELFF
>.|TRBV19|TRBJ2-1|TRBD1
TGTGCCAGTACAACGACAGGGAGACATGAGCAGTTCTTC
CASTTTGRHEQFF
>.|TRBV15|TRBJ2-5|.
TGTGCCACCAGCAGCGTAGGACTCAATCAAGAGACCCAGTACTTC
CATSSVGLNQETQYF
>.|TRBV19|TRBJ1-2|TRBD1
TGTGCCAGTAGCACCGGGACAGGGAATTTTGGCTACACCTTC
CASSTGTGNFGYTF
>.|TRBV9|TRBJ2-7|.
TGTGCCAGCAGCGTAAGCGCCGGAACCTACGAGCAGTACTTC
CASSVSAGTYEQYF
>.|TRBV29-1|TRBJ1-3|.
TGCAGCGCCAATAGGGGTTCAGGAAACACCATATATTTT
CSANRGSGNTIYF
>.|TRBV9|TRBJ1-1|.
TGTGCCAGCAGCGTAGATTCCGTGAACACTGAAGCTTTCTTT
CASSVDSVNTEAFF
>.|TRBV10-3|TRBJ1-2|TRBD1
TGTGCCATCAGTTGGGACAGGGAATCCGGTGGCTACACCTTC
CAISWDRESGGYTF
>.|TRBV6-5|TRBJ1-1|.
TGTGCCAGCAGAAACGGGGGGCAGGGCACTGAAGCTTTCTTT
CASRNGGQGTEAFF
>once|TRBV27|TRBJ2-2|TRBD1
TGTGCCAGCAGTTTATACGGGACAGGCGGAACCGGGGAGCTGTTTTTT
CASSLYGTGGTGELFF
>.|TRBV11-2|TRBJ1-1|TRBD1
TGTGCCAGCAGCGCGAACAGGGGTGACACTGAAGCTTTCTTT
CASSANRGDTEAFF
>.|TRBV2|TRBJ2-1|TRBD2
TGTGCCAGCATTACAGGGACTAGCGGGGGGAGCTCCTACAATGAGCAGTTCTTC
CASITGTSGGSSYNEQFF
>.|TRBV2|TRBJ2-3|TRBD2
TGTGCCAGCAGGGGACTAGCGGGGGGCACAGATACGCAGTATTTT
CASRGLAGGTDTQYF
>.|TRBV6-5|TRBJ2-1|TRBD2
TGTGCCAGCAGCCGGGGGACTAGCGGGGCCAATGAGCAGTTCTTC
CASSRGTSGANEQFF
>.|TRBV7-9|TRBJ2-7|TRBD1
TGTGCCAGCAGCTTAGCGTCCCCGACAGGGATAGTCTACGAGCAGTACTTC
CASSLASPTGIVYEQYF
>.|TRBV4-2|TRBJ1-5|.
TGTGCCAGCAGCCAAGAGTTCTACAGGGCCTATAGCAATCAGCCCCAGCATTTT
CASSQEFYRAYSNQPQHF
>.|TRBV30|TRBJ1-2|.
TGTGCCTGGAGTACCTTACAGGGAATCGGCTATGGCTACACCTTC
CAWSTLQGIGYGYTF
>.|TRBV28|TRBJ1-2|TRBD1
TGTGCCAGCACCCTAGGGGGCAGAAGCAACTATGGCTACACCTTC
CASTLGGRSNYGYTF
>.|TRBV5-4|TRBJ2-7|TRBD1
TGTGCCAGCAGCCCGATCGACAGGGACTCCTACGAGCAGTACTTC
CASSPIDRDSYEQYF
>.|TRBV9|TRBJ1-5|.
TGTGCCAGCAGCGAGGGGGGGATCAATCAGCCCCAGCATTTT
CASSEGGINQPQHF
>.|TRBV5-1|TRBJ1-5|.
TGCGCCAGCAGCTATACGGACAGCAGTCGTAGCAATCAGCCCCAGCATTTT
CASSYTDSSRSNQPQHF
>.|TRBV14|TRBJ1-6|.
TGTGCCAGCAGCCAAGCGCACGGGGGCCTCCACTTT
CASSQAHGGLHF
>.|TRBV3-1/TRBV3-2|TRBJ1-1|.
TGTGCCAGCAGCCAAGGACGTAGGGAGATCACTGAAGCTTTCTTT
CASSQGRREITEAFF
>few|TRBV4-1|TRBJ2-3|TRBD2
TGCGCCAGCAGCTCAACCAGCGGGGACACAGATACGCAGTATTTT
CASSSTSGDTDTQYF
>.|TRBV5-1|TRBJ1-1|.
TGCGCCAGCAGCTTGTCGGGACAAATGAACACTGAAGCTTTCTTT
CASSLSGQMNTEAFF
>.|TRBV4-3|TRBJ2-1|.
TGCGCCAGCAGCCTTAAGTATATCGCGGGGAGCTCCTACAATGAGCAGTTCTTC
CASSLKYIAGSSYNEQFF
>.|TRBV18|TRBJ1-6|.
TGTGCCAGCTCACCCCAGGCCTTTAATTCACCCCTCCACTTT
CASSPQAFNSPLHF
>.|TRBV5-4|TRBJ2-3|TRBD2
TGTGCCAGCAGCCCCTGGACTAGCGGGGGCACAGATACGCAGTATTTT
CASSPWTSGGTDTQYF
>.|TRBV2|TRBJ2-7|.
TGTGCCAGCAGTGCTGTACACTACGAGCAGTACTTC
CASSAVHYEQYF
>.|TRBV5-1|TRBJ1-3|.
TGCGCCAGCAGCTTAACAGGGCCCTTCTCTGGAAACACCATATATTTT
CASSLTGPFSGNTIYF